Included here is one T cell receptor (beta chain) sequence, with context. Seattle cases were enrolled at active infection and followed longitudinally. In the original workflow: Amplification of reference gene primers provided the estimated nucleated cell counts. Sequencing used immunoSEQ multiplex PCR; TCRdb keeps in-frame clones, though not all of them. The DNA gave D and trimming, while V, J and clone size come from that table. The table has about 200,000 clones, 79% seen once. The sample belongs to a study of blood T cell repertoires in COVID-19. About the study: Nucleic acid was either cDNA or gDNA, and it came from T cells, B-cell-depleted T cells, or PBMCs.

The CDR3 spans 16 residues. The V gene end was trimmed by 4 bases and the J gene end by 6 bases; junction bases not matched to a gene: 9. Germline CDR1 reads KGHDR; CDR2 reads SFDVKD. J is TRBJ2-3 and V is TRBV24-1; 10 bases are a match to TRBD2. The TCR was taken from a woman aged 40 to 50 with COVID-19, enrolled during active disease. The specimen sequenced was peripheral blood. Written as DNA, the CDR3 is TGTGCCACCAGTGAGAGGGCTAGCGGGAGTTTGGATACGCAGTATTTT. Translated: CATSERASGSLDTQYF.